The source of this T cell receptor (beta chain) is a study of cytomegalovirus exposure and HLA in healthy donors. On this clone itself: Its antigen is currently unknown.

Study-wide results and limits: In a later analysis, at a false discovery rate of 0.05, fewer than 20,000 TCR beta sequences matched HLA alleles. The sole available immune exposure information was CMV serostatus.

This CDR3 spans 15 amino acids. The V end lost 4 bases, the J end lost 2 bases, and 14 bases lay between the germline ends. The germline gives CDR1 LNHDA, CDR2 SQIVND (reference sequence). It was with 60 Vbeta and 13 Jbeta primers that the PCR ran. Clones were sequenced by immunoSEQ multiplex PCR, and TCRdb holds only the in-frame ones, with some missing. The profile shows 180,000 or so clones, over 75% of them singletons. This rearrangement joins TRBV19 to TRBJ1-2; no firm D call. The clonotype was recovered from a man aged 45 to 65 in good health and CMV-seropositive. The source material was PBMCs. This CDR3 reads CASSNMRSSNYGYTF. CDR3 coding DNA: TGTGCCAGTAGTAACATGAGGTCCTCCAACTATGGCTACACCTTC.